This T cell receptor beta chain was identified during a study of T cell changes during pregnancy in multiple sclerosis. V dropped 5 bases and J dropped 0; count of bases not matched to a gene: 6. The germline V gene has CDR1 MGHDK and CDR2 SYGVNS. The CDR3 loop spans 15 amino acids. Only in-frame clones appear in the TCRdb table, and some are missing; sequencing was by immunoSEQ multiplex PCR. The sample consists of tens of thousands of clones, roughly 91% of them appearing once. This TCR was sampled from a female donor in good health, enrolled as a control in a pregnancy study. The chain has TRBV25-1 and TRBJ2-7; 8 bases fit TRBD1. The sequenced sample was peripheral blood, obtained in the second trimester of pregnancy. CDR3 amino acids: CASSSTQGVSYEQYF. The CDR3 nucleotides are TGTGCCAGCAGTTCTACACAGGGGGTCTCCTACGAGCAGTACTTC.